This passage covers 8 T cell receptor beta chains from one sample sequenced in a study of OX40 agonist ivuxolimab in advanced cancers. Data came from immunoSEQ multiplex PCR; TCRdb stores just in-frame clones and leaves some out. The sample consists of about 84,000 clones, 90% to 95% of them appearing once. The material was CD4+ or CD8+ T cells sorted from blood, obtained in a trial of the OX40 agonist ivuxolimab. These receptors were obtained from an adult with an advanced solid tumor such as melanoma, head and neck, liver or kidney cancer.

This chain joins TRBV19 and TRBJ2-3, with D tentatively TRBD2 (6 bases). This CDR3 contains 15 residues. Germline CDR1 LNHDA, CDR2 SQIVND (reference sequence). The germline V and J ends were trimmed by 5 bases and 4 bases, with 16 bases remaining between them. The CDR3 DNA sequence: TGTGCCAGTAGTCCGGGAGTTGCTCTAGCAGATACGCAGTATTTT. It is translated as CASSPGVALADTQYF.

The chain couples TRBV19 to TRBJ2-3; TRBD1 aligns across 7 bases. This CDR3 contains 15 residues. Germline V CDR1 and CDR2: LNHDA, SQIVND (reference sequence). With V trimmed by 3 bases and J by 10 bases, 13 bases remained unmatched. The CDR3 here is CASSISRSQGLAQYF. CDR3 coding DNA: TGTGCCAGTAGTATTTCCCGCTCACAGGGGTTGGCGCAGTATTTT.

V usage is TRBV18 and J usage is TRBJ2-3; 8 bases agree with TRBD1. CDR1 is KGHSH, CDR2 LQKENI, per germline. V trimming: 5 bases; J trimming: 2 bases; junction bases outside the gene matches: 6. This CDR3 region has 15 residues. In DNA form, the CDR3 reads TGTGCCAGCTCAAGCGGACAGGGAGACACAGATACGCAGTATTTT. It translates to CASSSGQGDTDTQYF. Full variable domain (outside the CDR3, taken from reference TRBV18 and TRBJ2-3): NAGVMQNPRHLVRRRGQEARLRCSPMKGHSHVYWYRQLPEEGLKFMVYLQKENIIDESGMPKERFSAEFPKEGPSILRIQQVVRGDSAAYFCASSSGQGDTDTQYFGPGTRLTVL.

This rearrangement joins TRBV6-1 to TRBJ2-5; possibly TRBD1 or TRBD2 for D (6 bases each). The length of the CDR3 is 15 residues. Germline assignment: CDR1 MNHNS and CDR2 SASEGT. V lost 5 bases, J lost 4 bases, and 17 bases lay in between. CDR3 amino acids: CASSSLQGGGETQYF. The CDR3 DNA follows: TGTGCCAGCAGTTCTCTACAGGGAGGAGGAGAGACCCAGTACTTC.

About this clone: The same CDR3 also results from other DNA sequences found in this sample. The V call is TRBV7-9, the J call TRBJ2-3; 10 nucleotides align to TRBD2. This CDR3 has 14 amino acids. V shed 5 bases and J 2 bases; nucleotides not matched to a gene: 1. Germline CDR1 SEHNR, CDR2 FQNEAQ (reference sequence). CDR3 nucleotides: TGTGCCAGCAGCACTAGCGGGAACACAGATACGCAGTATTTT. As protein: CASSTSGNTDTQYF.

This CDR3 reads CASSYWQGQNTEAFF. Written as DNA, the CDR3 is TGTGCCAGCAGTTACTGGCAGGGACAGAACACTGAAGCTTTCTTT. V usage is TRBV6-6 and J usage is TRBJ1-1; D possibly corresponds to TRBD1 (6 bases). Germline V CDR1 and CDR2: MNHNY, SVGAGI (reference sequence). Trimming took off 1 base at V and 1 base at J, with 10 bases between the two ends. The CDR3 is 15 residues long.

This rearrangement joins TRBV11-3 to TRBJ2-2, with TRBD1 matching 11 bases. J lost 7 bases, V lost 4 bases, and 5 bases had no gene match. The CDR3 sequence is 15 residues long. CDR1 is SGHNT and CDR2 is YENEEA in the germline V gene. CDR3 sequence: CASSSGQGVSGELFF. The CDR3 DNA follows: TGTGCCAGCAGCTCGGGACAGGGGGTTAGCGGGGAGCTGTTTTTT.

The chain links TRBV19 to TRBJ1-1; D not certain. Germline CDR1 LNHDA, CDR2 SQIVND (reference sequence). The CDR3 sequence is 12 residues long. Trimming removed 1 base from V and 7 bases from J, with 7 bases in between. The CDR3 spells CASSIVLGEAFF. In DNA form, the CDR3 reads TGTGCCAGTAGTATAGTCCTTGGTGAAGCTTTCTTT.